This T cell receptor beta chain comes out of a study of OX40 agonist ivuxolimab in advanced cancers. Study results and limitations: Specificity for antigen went undetermined in the expanded peripheral T cells. Fewer expanded clones were found on average in CD4+ than in CD8+ T cells.

CDR3 length: 15 amino acids. CDR1 is SGHRS, CDR2 YFSETQ, per germline. Trimming left V 4 bases short and J 1 base short, with 14 bases between. As regards this clone: The antigen remains unidentified.

Data came from immunoSEQ multiplex PCR; TCRdb stores just in-frame clones and leaves some out. The sample yields more than 65,000 clones, 85% seen once. This specimen was CD4+ or CD8+ T cells sorted from blood, taken in a trial of the OX40 agonist ivuxolimab. This TCR derives from an adult with an advanced solid tumor such as melanoma, head and neck, liver or kidney cancer. The chain joins TRBV5-1 to TRBJ2-5, with D possibly called TRBD1 or TRBD2 (5 bases each). The CDR3 nucleotides read TGCGCCAGCAGCGAAGACGGGACCTCCCAAGAGACCCAGTACTTC. This translates into CASSEDGTSQETQYF.